This T cell receptor beta chain stems from a study of beta chain features in type 1 diabetes. In the study overall: All of the samples together had roughly 110 million sorted cells examined.

Study outcomes and limitations: When Type 1 diabetes patients were examined, their TCRB CDR3s proved moderately but significantly shorter in all four CD4+ subsets. High-TCR-expressing cells could be over-represented by cDNA sequencing.

cDNA synthesis used the whole RNA isolate, giving expressed TCRB sequences. About 3.57 million reads per sample on average were obtained from naive, central memory and regulatory T cell samples. Using immunoSEQ multiplex PCR, the repertoire was profiled, and TCRdb retains in-frame clones only, with some absent. The table lists around 250,000 clones, approximately 15% of them singletons, with approximately 0.02% in the top ten. This clone was seen only a few times. The antigen is not known. The sequence was collected from a young man with type 1 diabetes. The specimen was naive CD4+ T cells from blood.

CDR3: CSVHRGMETQYF. The CDR3 bases are TGCAGCGTCCACAGGGGGATGGAGACCCAGTACTTC. V and J are TRBV29-1 and TRBJ2-5; TRBD1 matches 8 bases. The germline gives CDR1 SQVTM, CDR2 ANQGSEA. V shed 6 bases and J 5 bases; nucleotides not matched to a gene: 5. The CDR3 is 12 residues long.